A selection of T cell receptor beta chains follows, all from one sample in a study of vaccination effects on CD4 cells after COVID-19. The assay was immunoSEQ multiplex PCR, and TCRdb's table has in-frame clones only and misses some. The sample carries roughly 14,000 clones, about 80% recorded once. Their cognate antigens are unknown. Sequences were derived from CD4+ T cells from PBMCs cultured with HCoV-229E spike peptides, sampled before COVID-19 vaccination. Source of these receptors: a human donor who received a COVID-19 vaccine. Each CDR3 is given with its conserved first and last residue. The D gene is left open where the match is weak. Rows may omit the clone size; those that give it use once, few, many or a size class.

>TRBJ2-2|-|-|TRBV2
CASTIRANTGELFF
TGTGCCAGCACCATCCGGGCTAACACCGGGGAGCTGTTTTTT
>TRBJ1-1|-|-|TRBV6-5
CATRGAGPFSEAFF
TGTGCCACAAGGGGGGCAGGTCCGTTTAGTGAAGCTTTCTTT
>TRBJ2-5|-|TRBD1|TRBV30
CAWTLAGGRETQYF
TGTGCCTGGACCCTTGCAGGGGGCCGAGAGACCCAGTACTTC
>TRBJ2-1|-|TRBD2|TRBV7-8
CASSATSGRGNEQFF
TGTGCCAGCAGCGCGACTAGCGGGAGGGGGAATGAGCAGTTCTTC
>TRBJ1-2|-|-|TRBV30
CAWNMGALGGYTF
TGTGCCTGGAACATGGGGGCGCTCGGTGGCTACACCTTC
>TRBJ2-2|-|TRBD2|TRBV19
CASTSLTSGRGTGELFF
TGTGCCAGTACGTCCCTGACTAGCGGGAGGGGCACCGGGGAGCTGTTTTTT
>TRBJ1-1|-|-|TRBV6-5
CASSYMTVGTEAFF
TGTGCCAGCAGTTACATGACAGTCGGCACTGAAGCTTTCTTT
>TRBJ2-7|-|TRBD1|TRBV19
CASSPRQGPYEQYF
TGTGCCAGTAGTCCCCGACAGGGCCCCTACGAGCAGTACTTC
>TRBJ2-2|-|-|TRBV28
CASSPGNTGELFF
TGTGCCAGCAGTCCGGGAAACACCGGGGAGCTGTTTTTT
>TRBJ1-2|few|-|TRBV6-1
CASSENRQYGYTF
TGTGCCAGCAGTGAGAACAGACAGTATGGCTACACCTTC
>TRBJ1-1|-|-|TRBV30
CAWSVLGGTEAFF
TGTGCCTGGAGTGTACTGGGGGGTACTGAAGCTTTCTTT
>TRBJ2-2|-|TRBD2|TRBV5-6
CASSLAGGGELFF
TGTGCCAGCAGCTTGGCGGGGGGCGGGGAGCTGTTTTTT
>TRBJ1-2|few|-|TRBV25-1
CASSESWLYSGYTF
TGTGCCAGCAGTGAATCATGGCTTTATAGTGGCTACACCTTC
>TRBJ2-6|-|-|TRBV19
CASSIKGSGANVLTF
TGTGCCAGTAGTATCAAGGGCTCTGGGGCCAACGTCCTGACTTTC
>TRBJ2-6|-|-|TRBV5-4
CASSRDWSSGANVLTF
TGTGCCAGCAGCCGGGACTGGAGCTCTGGGGCCAACGTCCTGACTTTC
>TRBJ1-6|once|-|TRBV25-1
CASSESGRYNSPLHF
TGTGCCAGCAGTGAGTCCGGCCGCTATAATTCACCCCTCCACTTT
>TRBJ2-1|-|TRBD2|TRBV28
CASRLAGGIYSSYNEQFF
TGTGCCAGCAGACTAGCGGGAGGGATCTATAGCTCCTACAATGAGCAGTTCTTC
>TRBJ1-1|-|-|TRBV21-1
CASYEKSGGGTEAFF
TGTGCCAGCTACGAAAAGTCAGGGGGGGGCACTGAAGCTTTCTTT
>TRBJ1-3|-|-|TRBV6-5
CASSFDRAAGNTIYF
TGTGCCAGCAGTTTCGATCGGGCCGCTGGAAACACCATATATTTT
>TRBJ2-1|-|-|TRBV2
CASSGYNEQFF
TGTGCCAGCAGTGGGTACAATGAGCAGTTCTTC
>TRBJ1-3|-|TRBD1|TRBV30
CAWVRDRVSVPGENTIYF
TGTGCCTGGGTAAGGGACAGGGTCAGTGTACCCGGAGAGAACACCATATATTTT
>TRBJ1-2|few|-|TRBV5-6
CASSSQYNYGYTF
TGTGCCAGCAGCTCCCAATATAACTATGGCTACACCTTC
>TRBJ2-7|-|TRBD1|TRBV6-5
CASSRTGRSSYEQYF
TGTGCCAGCAGCCGGACAGGTAGAAGCTCCTACGAGCAGTACTTC
>TRBJ2-7|-|TRBD1|TRBV5-4
CASSIRTGYKYF
TGTGCCAGCAGCATCCGGACAGGCTACAAGTACTTC
>TRBJ2-1|-|-|TRBV7-2
CASSSSGSSSYNEQFF
TGTGCCAGCAGCTCCAGCGGGTCAAGCTCCTACAATGAGCAGTTCTTC
>TRBJ1-6|-|TRBD1|TRBV14
CASSQDRSVDRGANSYNSPLHF
TGTGCCAGCAGCCAAGATCGGTCAGTTGACAGGGGGGCAAACTCCTATAATTCACCCCTCCACTTT
>TRBJ2-1|-|-|TRBV10-2
CASSESFGRTYNEQFF
TGCGCCAGCAGTGAGTCTTTCGGGAGAACTTACAATGAGCAGTTCTTC
>TRBJ1-5|-|TRBD1|TRBV19
CASRKAARQGFQPQHF
TGTGCCAGTAGGAAGGCGGCGAGACAGGGGTTTCAGCCCCAGCATTTT
>TRBJ2-3|-|TRBD2|TRBV5-1
CASSPRSGGDTDTQYF
TGCGCCAGCAGCCCGAGGAGCGGGGGAGACACAGATACGCAGTATTTT
>TRBJ1-1|-|TRBD1|TRBV19
CASNYRGNTEAFF
TGTGCCAGTAATTACAGGGGGAACACTGAAGCTTTCTTT
>TRBJ1-6|-|-|TRBV27
CASSLSGGISPLHF
TGTGCCAGCAGTTTATCGGGTGGAATTTCACCCCTCCACTTT
>TRBJ1-1|-|-|TRBV10-3
CAIRGDRRGEAFF
TGTGCCATCAGGGGTGACAGAAGAGGTGAAGCTTTCTTT
>TRBJ2-7|-|-|TRBV19
CASSMVGGTIYEQYF
TGTGCCAGTAGTATGGTAGGAGGGACCATCTACGAGCAGTACTTC
>TRBJ1-1|-|-|TRBV19
CASSKAGVTEAFF
TGTGCCAGTAGTAAGGCAGGGGTCACTGAAGCTTTCTTT
>TRBJ2-7|once|-|TRBV18
CASSTQSYEQYF
TGTGCCAGCTCAACACAGTCCTACGAGCAGTACTTC
>TRBJ2-7|-|-|TRBV19
CASSNPGSAYEQYF
TGTGCCAGTAGTAATCCGGGTTCAGCCTACGAGCAGTACTTC
>TRBJ2-1|once|-|TRBV30
CAWSSRLARYNEQFF
TGTGCCTGGAGTTCTCGTCTGGCCCGGTACAATGAGCAGTTCTTC
>TRBJ1-5|-|-|TRBV6-5
CASRVREQQPQHF
TGTGCCAGCAGGGTCCGGGAGCAGCAGCCCCAGCATTTT
>TRBJ2-4|-|-|TRBV10-1
CASSFHRDGGPAAKNIQYF
TGCGCCAGCAGTTTCCACAGGGATGGAGGACCCGCGGCCAAAAACATTCAGTACTTC
>TRBJ2-1|-|TRBD2|TRBV5-1
CASTLAGGGRNEQFF
TGCGCCAGCACTTTAGCGGGGGGGGGTAGGAATGAGCAGTTCTTC
>TRBJ1-2|-|-|TRBV7-9
CASSWGGAGGYTF
TGTGCCAGCAGCTGGGGAGGGGCTGGTGGCTACACCTTC
>TRBJ1-6|-|-|TRBV10-1
CASSARPYNSPLHF
TGCGCCAGCAGTGCAAGGCCCTATAATTCACCCCTCCACTTT
>TRBJ1-5|-|-|TRBV19
CASSTAGRPGSQAQHF
TGTGCCAGTAGTACGGCCGGGCGCCCAGGTTCTCAGGCCCAGCATTTT
>TRBJ1-2|-|-|TRBV4-1
CASSQGGVMPNYGYTF
TGCGCCAGCAGCCAAGGAGGGGTTATGCCTAACTATGGCTACACCTTC
>TRBJ1-1|few|-|TRBV18
CASSPRGGVNTEAFF
TGTGCCAGCTCACCACGAGGGGGAGTGAACACTGAAGCTTTCTTT
>TRBJ2-3|-|TRBD2|TRBV5-4
CASSLALAGGHTDTQYF
TGTGCCAGCAGCTTGGCCTTAGCGGGAGGACACACAGATACGCAGTATTTT
>TRBJ2-6|-|-|TRBV19
CASSNPGLGANVLTF
TGTGCCAGTAGTAACCCCGGCCTCGGGGCCAACGTCCTGACTTTC
>TRBJ1-5|-|-|TRBV6-5
CASSYWATEERPQHF
TGTGCCAGCAGTTACTGGGCCACAGAGGAGCGGCCCCAGCATTTT
>TRBJ2-3|-|-|TRBV2
CASSESDTQYF
TGTGCCAGCAGTGAGTCAGATACGCAGTATTTT
>TRBJ2-1|-|TRBD2|TRBV15
CATSRARAGGYNEQFF
TGTGCCACCAGCAGAGCCCGTGCGGGAGGGTACAATGAGCAGTTCTTC
>TRBJ1-2|-|-|TRBV4-2
CASSQDPGEGTWGYTF
TGTGCCAGCAGCCAAGACCCGGGAGAGGGGACGTGGGGCTACACCTTC
>TRBJ1-2|-|-|TRBV7-9
CASTLGGGGGYTF
TGTGCCAGCACCTTGGGGGGTGGCGGTGGCTACACCTTC
>TRBJ1-5|once|-|TRBV6-2/TRBV6-3
CASSYGQGRPPQHF
TGTGCCAGCAGTTACGGGCAGGGCCGACCCCCCCAGCATTTT
>TRBJ2-1|-|TRBD2|TRBV5-1
CASSLATSGGSFNEQFF
TGCGCCAGCAGCTTGGCCACTAGCGGGGGGTCTTTCAATGAGCAGTTCTTC